The rows below give T cell receptor beta chains drawn from one sample of a study of T-cell memory formation after mild COVID-19. TCRdb recomputed calls from the 5' RACE reads with MiXCR, one row per CDR3 protein. The data contain 120,000 or so distinct CDR3 sequences, 15% to 20% of them singletons. The sample consisted of PBMCs or a T cell subset sorted from them (not recorded which). All receptors derive from a man aged 18 to 30 who had mild COVID-19 (a few samples of this study predate the infection). Cell type and time point are not known. CDR3s include the opening cysteine and the closing phenylalanine or tryptophan. Each record gives: D gene, J gene, V gene, CDR3 length, clone size, CDR3 DNA, CDR3 protein. A D gene is named only where the DNA matches it firmly. Rows give clone size only sometimes, using once, few, many, or a class for an expanded clone.

>.|TRBJ2-3|TRBV5-1|16|.
TGCGCCAGCAGCCAACGGGGGACGGAGGACACAGATACGCAGTATTTT
CASSQRGTEDTDTQYF
>.|TRBJ1-2|TRBV10-3|13|few
TGTGCCATCAGTGTCGGGGTTAACTATGGCTACACCTTC
CAISVGVNYGYTF
>TRBD1|TRBJ2-6|TRBV7-2|13|many
TGTGCCAGCAGCTTAGGACAGGGCAACGTCCTGACTTTC
CASSLGQGNVLTF
>.|TRBJ2-2|TRBV7-6|13|few
TGTGCCAGCAGCTCCAGGGTCCCCGGGGAGCTGTTTTTT
CASSSRVPGELFF
>TRBD1|TRBJ2-5|TRBV12-3/TRBV12-4|13|.
TGTGCCAGCAGGCAGGGACAGCAAGAGACCCAGTACTTC
CASRQGQQETQYF
>TRBD1|TRBJ2-5|TRBV12-3/TRBV12-4|14|few
TGTGCCAGCAGCCAGGACAGGAACCAAGAGACCCAGTACTTC
CASSQDRNQETQYF
>.|TRBJ1-5|TRBV5-1|13|few
TGCGCCAGCAGCTTTTCGGGCAATCAGCCCCAGCATTTT
CASSFSGNQPQHF
>.|TRBJ1-2|TRBV4-1|14|.
TGCGCCAGCAGCCAAGGACTGGCTAACTATGGCTACACCTTC
CASSQGLANYGYTF
>TRBD2|TRBJ2-1|TRBV6-2/TRBV6-3|13|few
TGTGCCAGCAGTTACCTCACTAGCGGTGAGCAGTTCTTC
CASSYLTSGEQFF
>.|TRBJ2-2|TRBV6-5|17|many
TGTGCCAGCAGTTACTCCCCCAGGGGTGCGGACACCGGGGAGCTGTTTTTT
CASSYSPRGADTGELFF
>TRBD1|TRBJ2-5|TRBV4-2|15|few
TGTGCCAGCAGCCAAGAACGGGACAGGGACGAGACCCAGTACTTC
CASSQERDRDETQYF
>.|TRBJ2-5|TRBV24-1|13|many
TGTGCCACAAGTAGAGGCAACCAAGAGACCCAGTACTTC
CATSRGNQETQYF
>TRBD2|TRBJ2-3|TRBV4-3|14|few
TGCGCCAGCAGCCAAGGACTAGCGGGCGATACGCAGTATTTT
CASSQGLAGDTQYF
>.|TRBJ1-1|TRBV27|13|.
TGTGCCAGCAGTTTCGCGGTCGACACTGAAGCTTTCTTT
CASSFAVDTEAFF
>.|TRBJ1-1|TRBV6-5|14|many
TGTGCCAGCAGTTACGTGGACTCAACCGTCCGGGCTTTCTTT
CASSYVDSTVRAFF
>.|TRBJ2-6|TRBV6-5|15|.
TGTGCCAGCAGACCAAACACCTCTGGGGCCAACGTCCTGACTTTC
CASRPNTSGANVLTF
>.|TRBJ1-2|TRBV2|13|.
TGTGCCAGCAGCTACTCAGGGGCTGGTGGCTACACCTTC
CASSYSGAGGYTF
>TRBD1|TRBJ2-7|TRBV5-1|14|.
TGCGCCAGCAAAAGACAGGGAAGCTCCTACGAGCAGTACTTC
CASKRQGSSYEQYF
>.|TRBJ1-2|TRBV19|15|few
TGTGCCAGTAGTATCGGGATTCAGGGAGGCTATGGCTACACCTTC
CASSIGIQGGYGYTF
>.|TRBJ2-4|TRBV20-1|14|.
TGCAGTGCTAGGGACAGCCTAGCCAAAAACATTCAGTACTTC
CSARDSLAKNIQYF
>.|TRBJ2-5|TRBV7-2|14|.
TGTGCCAGCAGATTGGGGGGTCCCCAAGAGACCCAGTACTTC
CASRLGGPQETQYF
>.|TRBJ1-3|TRBV12-3/TRBV12-4|15|.
TGTGCCAGCAGGTCTCAGGGCCAGCCTGGAAACACCATATATTTT
CASRSQGQPGNTIYF
>TRBD1|TRBJ2-1|TRBV9|15|few
TGTGCCAGCAGCATCGGACAGGGTCGAGGGCCCAAGCAGTTCTTC
CASSIGQGRGPKQFF
>.|TRBJ2-3|TRBV6-1|15|.
TGTGCCAGCAGCCCCACAGTGGGCGCGGGGTATACGCAGTATTTT
CASSPTVGAGYTQYF
>.|TRBJ2-2|TRBV7-6|14|.
TGTGCCAGCAAGAAAGGCGGTAACACCGGGGAGCTGTTTTTT
CASKKGGNTGELFF
>.|TRBJ1-1|TRBV7-2|17|.
TGTGCCAGCAGCCCCGAGGGGACACCCAGAGGGAACACTGAAGCTTTCTTT
CASSPEGTPRGNTEAFF
>TRBD2|TRBJ2-7|TRBV7-2|17|.
TGTGCCAGCAGCGGGGGGTTAGGACTAGCACCCTCCTACGAGCAGTACTTC
CASSGGLGLAPSYEQYF
>TRBD2|TRBJ2-1|TRBV5-5|15|.
TGTGCCAGCGGAAACGCGGGGGGAACCTACAATGAGCAGTTCTTC
CASGNAGGTYNEQFF
>.|TRBJ2-2|TRBV20-1|13|.
TGCAGTGCAGCACAGGGTTCCACCGGGGAGCTGTTTTTT
CSAAQGSTGELFF
>.|TRBJ1-4|TRBV3-1|14|.
TGTGCCAGCAGCCAAAGGCTGCCTAATGAAAAACTGTTTTTT
CASSQRLPNEKLFF
>TRBD1|TRBJ2-1|TRBV6-6|16|few
TGTGCCAGCAGTTCATTAGGACAGGGGGCGGGCAATGAGCAGTTCTTC
CASSSLGQGAGNEQFF
>.|TRBJ2-7|TRBV10-3|12|.
TGTGCCATCAGTGGGTATGGGTACGAGCAGTACTTC
CAISGYGYEQYF